One and the same sample provided the 27 T cell receptor beta chains below, sequenced in a study of shared clonotypes between healthy human individuals. Profiling relied on immunoSEQ multiplex PCR, and the TCRdb table lists in-frame clones only, not all of them. The sample carries 740,000 or so clones, less than 80% recorded once. Material: memory CD4+ T cells sorted from blood. Specified subset: CD45RA-negative fraction. The source of these receptors is a young woman in good health.

The V and J genes are TRBV7-2 and TRBJ2-3; D is undetermined. CDR1 and CDR2 (germline): SGHTA, FQGNSA. The CDR3 consists of 14 residues. The germline V and J ends were trimmed by 5 bases and 4 bases, with 13 bases remaining between them. This chain's CDR3 is CASSVGMTPDTQYF. CDR3 DNA: TGTGCCAGCAGCGTCGGTATGACCCCAGATACGCAGTATTTT.

A remark on this clone: The sample carries other DNA sequences with the same CDR3. The chain combines TRBV2 with TRBJ1-2, with a possible D match to TRBD1 (6 bases). Germline CDR1 is SNHLY and CDR2 is FYNNEI. The CDR3 totals 13 residues. V lost 8 bases, J lost 1 base, and 11 bases lay in between. The CDR3 bases are TGTGCCAGCCGACAGGATAGTAACTATGGCTACACCTTC. Residues: CASRQDSNYGYTF.

The chain is built from TRBV27 and TRBJ1-5; D may be TRBD1 (6 bases). Looked up from germline, CDR1 is MNHEY and CDR2 is SMNVEV (reference sequence). The CDR3 loop spans 14 amino acids. V was cut by 5 bases and J by 0 bases, with 8 bases left in between. The CDR3 is CASSIGGSNQPQHF. The CDR3 bases are TGTGCCAGCAGTATAGGGGGTAGCAATCAGCCCCAGCATTTT.

V usage is TRBV28 and J usage is TRBJ2-7, with 7 bases identical to TRBD1. The CDR3 spans 13 residues. The V gene end was trimmed by 8 bases and the J gene end by 0 bases; junction bases not matched to a gene: 4. The germline V gene encodes CDR1 MDHEN and CDR2 SYDVKM. The CDR3 nucleotides are TGTGCCAGCCTGGGGACAGTCTCCTACGAGCAGTACTTC. Translated: CASLGTVSYEQYF.

The chain is built from TRBV6-5 and TRBJ2-2; 7 bases map to TRBD1. Trimming cost V 6 bases and J 3 bases; bases outside gene matches: 7. The V gene's germline CDR1 is MNHEY and CDR2 SVGAGI. The CDR3 extends over 15 amino acids. CDR3 nucleotide sequence: TGTGCCAGCAGGCGGACAGGAATTTACACCGGGGAGCTGTTTTTT. Its translation is CASRRTGIYTGELFF.

V gene TRBV7-8 combines with J gene TRBJ2-3; 7 nucleotides align to TRBD2. CDR1 is SGHVS and CDR2 is FQNEAQ in the germline V gene. This CDR3 contains 14 residues. The V and J ends lost 3 bases and 1 base, in that order; junction bases with no gene match: 1. Here the CDR3 DNA reads TGTGCCAGCAGCTTCGGACTAGGCACAGATACGCAGTATTTT. Translating gives CASSFGLGTDTQYF.

Turning to this clone: A much larger clone lies one base from this, so it may be a read error. Other DNA sequences within the sample encode an identical CDR3. The chain combines TRBV5-1 with TRBJ2-1; 8 positions match TRBD2. Germline-derived CDR1 and CDR2 are SGHRS and YFSETQ. The V and J ends lost 1 base and 4 bases, in that order; junction bases with no gene match: 4. The CDR3 has 15 amino acids. The CDR3 sequence is CASSLSSGRYNEQFF. The CDR3 bases are TGCGCCAGCAGCTTGTCCAGCGGGAGATACAATGAGCAGTTCTTC. Using reference TRBV5-1 and TRBJ2-1 for the parts outside the CDR3, the full variable domain is KAGVTQTPRYLIKTRGQQVTLSCSPISGHRSVSWYQQTPGQGLQFLFEYFSETQRNKGNFPGRFSGRQFSNSRSEMNVSTLELGDSALYLCASSLSSGRYNEQFFGPGTRLTVL.

This rearrangement joins TRBV9 to TRBJ2-1, with D possibly matching TRBD1 (5 bases). Trimming shortened V by 4 bases and J by 4 bases, and 12 bases separated the two germline ends. The CDR3 extends over 14 amino acids. In germline, CDR1 is SGDLS, CDR2 YYNGEE. The CDR3 sequence is CASSPTQDYNEQFF. As DNA, the CDR3 is TGTGCCAGCAGCCCCACACAGGATTACAATGAGCAGTTCTTC. Combining the CDR3 with reference TRBV9 and TRBJ2-1 gives the whole variable domain DSGVTQTPKHLITATGQRVTLRCSPRSGDLSVYWYQQSLDQGLQFLIQYYNGEERAKGNILERFSAQQFPDLHSELNLSSLELGDSALYFCASSPTQDYNEQFFGPGTRLTVL.

This chain links TRBV28 with TRBJ1-2, with D possibly being TRBD1 (5 bases). V lost 2 bases and J lost 7, with 20 bases in between. CDR1 MDHEN and CDR2 SYDVKM come from the germline V gene. The CDR3 loop spans 16 amino acids. The CDR3 is CASSLGFPQGTGGYTF. The CDR3 region has the DNA TGTGCCAGCAGTTTAGGGTTCCCGCAGGGAACTGGTGGCTACACCTTC.

The chain couples TRBV7-2 to TRBJ2-4; 11 bases are a match to TRBD2. Germline values: CDR1 SGHTA, CDR2 FQGNSA. The V gene end was trimmed by 5 bases and the J gene end by 0 bases; junction bases not matched to a gene: 3. The CDR3 has 16 amino acids. The CDR3 coding sequence is TGTGCCAGCAGCCCCGGACTAGCGGGAGCCAAAAACATTCAGTACTTC. Translated, it gives CASSPGLAGAKNIQYF.

This chain links TRBV18 with TRBJ2-7; 11 bases agree with TRBD2. Unmatched junction bases numbered 14, after V lost 6 bases and J lost 4 bases. This CDR3 has 17 amino acids. The V gene's germline CDR1 is KGHSH and CDR2 LQKENI. CDR3 residues: CASSQLPGTSGEYEQYF. CDR3 DNA: TGTGCCAGCTCTCAATTACCCGGGACTAGCGGAGAGTACGAGCAGTACTTC.

The rearrangement joins TRBV29-1 to TRBJ2-3; the D gene is possibly TRBD1 (6 bases). The CDR3 length is 13 residues. Trimming stripped 6 bases from V and 6 bases from J, with 16 bases between. The V gene's germline CDR1 is SQVTM and CDR2 ANQGSEA. CDR3 nucleotide sequence: TGCAGCGTCGAACAGGGAAGTTCGGATACGCAGTATTTT. It codes for CSVEQGSSDTQYF.

The table lists this clone with a few counts. The chain couples TRBV5-6 to TRBJ1-2; TRBD1 is a possible D gene (5 bases). This CDR3 has 13 residues. Germline loops: CDR1 SGHDT, CDR2 YYEEEE. With 6 bases removed from V and 1 base from J, the gap between germline ends came to 10 bases. The CDR3 nucleotides read TGTGCCAGCACTTCGGGGGGTAACTATGGCTACACCTTC. Translation gives CASTSGGNYGYTF.

V is TRBV19 and J is TRBJ1-2, with D perhaps TRBD1 (5 bases). V was pared by 7 bases and J by 4 bases, with 16 bases between. The V gene's germline CDR1 is LNHDA and CDR2 SQIVND (reference sequence). The CDR3 is made up of 14 amino acids. The CDR3 sequence: CASTPQGLGYGYTF. For the CDR3, the DNA is TGTGCCAGTACCCCTCAGGGACTCGGCTATGGCTACACCTTC.

V usage is TRBV7-9 and J usage is TRBJ2-7; 10 bases agree with TRBD2. The ends lost 5 bases at V and 7 bases at J; junction bases unmatched: 11. This CDR3 comprises 15 residues. Germline CDR1 reads SEHNR; CDR2 reads FQNEAQ (reference sequence). CDR3 coding DNA: TGTGCCAGCAGCCAAGATCACGGGACTAGCGATGAGCAGTACTTC. Translated, it gives CASSQDHGTSDEQYF.

The chain joins TRBV27 to TRBJ1-5; 7 nucleotides align to TRBD1. Germline trimming cut 4 bases from V and 7 bases from J; bases unmatched to any gene: 10. This CDR3 contains 15 residues. Per germline, CDR1 MNHEY and CDR2 SMNVEV (reference sequence). This CDR3 is CASSSYDRAGQPQHF. Written as DNA, the CDR3 is TGTGCCAGCAGTTCCTACGACAGGGCGGGCCAGCCCCAGCATTTT.

This sequence joins TRBV7-2 and TRBJ1-1; D not certain. CDR1 is SGHTA, CDR2 FQGNSA, per germline. The CDR3 consists of 13 residues. Trimming removed 5 bases at V and 1 base at J, with 8 bases between. CDR3 in DNA: TGTGCCAGCAGCCCCAGGAAGAACACTGAAGCTTTCTTT. It specifies CASSPRKNTEAFF.

The chain couples TRBV7-9 to TRBJ2-7, with 8 bases identical to TRBD2. The CDR3 spans 15 residues. The V and J ends lost 5 bases and 3 bases, in that order; junction bases with no gene match: 9. CDR1 SEHNR and CDR2 FQNEAQ come from the germline V gene (reference sequence). The CDR3 here is CASSGITSGNYEQYF. The CDR3 region has the DNA TGTGCCAGCAGCGGTATAACTAGCGGAAACTACGAGCAGTACTTC.

The V and J genes are TRBV5-1 and TRBJ2-1; D gene unclear. CDR3 length equals 15 residues. Trimming pared 2 bases from V and 0 bases from J, leaving 9 bases between. Germline CDR1 is SGHRS and CDR2 is YFSETQ. CDR3 coding DNA: TGCGCCAGCAGCTTCCTGGAAAGCTCCTACAATGAGCAGTTCTTC. Translated: CASSFLESSYNEQFF.

As DNA, the CDR3 is TGTGCCAGCGGGAGCTCTGGGGCCAACGTCCTGACTTTC. This codes for CASGSSGANVLTF. The V gene is TRBV6-6, the J gene TRBJ2-6; a weak D match, TRBD2 (5 bases). V lost 8 bases and J 0 bases, leaving 5 bases between the germline ends. Per the germline V gene, CDR1 is MNHNY and CDR2 is SVGAGI (reference sequence). This CDR3 contains 13 residues.

V is TRBV6-5 and J is TRBJ2-2; no clear D. The V end was cut by 6 bases, the J end by 2 bases, with 13 bases between. The CDR3 has 15 residues. CDR1 is MNHEY and CDR2 is SVGAGI in the germline V gene. The CDR3 is CASSPGHSNTGELFF. CDR3 in DNA: TGTGCCAGCAGCCCTGGGCATTCAAACACCGGGGAGCTGTTTTTT.

V gene TRBV28 combines with J gene TRBJ2-1; 7 nucleotides align to TRBD2. V was pared by 8 bases and J by 1 base, with 14 bases of the junction left unmatched. The CDR3 contains 17 residues. CDR1 is MDHEN and CDR2 is SYDVKM in the germline V gene. CDR3 sequence: CASAVIGAGASYNEQFF. The CDR3 nucleotides read TGTGCCAGCGCGGTAATTGGGGCGGGAGCATCCTACAATGAGCAGTTCTTC.

This sequence joins TRBV29-1 and TRBJ2-1, with D perhaps matching TRBD2 (5 bases). Germline values: CDR1 SQVTM, CDR2 ANQGSEA. V was cut by 3 bases and J by 0 bases, with 9 bases left in between. CDR3 length: 14 residues. The CDR3 loop is CSVDEGSSYNEQFF. The CDR3 bases are TGCAGCGTTGATGAGGGAAGCTCCTACAATGAGCAGTTCTTC.

This rearrangement joins TRBV9 to TRBJ2-3, with 8 bases lining up with TRBD2. V gave up 4 bases and J gave up 4 bases; unmatched junction bases: 5. The CDR3 spans 14 residues. Germline lookup yields CDR1 SGDLS and CDR2 YYNGEE. In DNA form, the CDR3 reads TGTGCCAGCAGCAACGGACTAGCCTCAGATACGCAGTATTTT. This gives the protein CASSNGLASDTQYF.

This clone was counted a few times. The chain couples TRBV6-1 to TRBJ1-2; D not resolved. V lost 2 bases, J lost 3 bases, and 7 bases lay in between. Germline V gene lookup returns CDR1 MNHNS and CDR2 SASEGT. CDR3 length: 13 amino acids. The CDR3 region has the DNA TGTGCCAGCAGTGAAAACAGCCACTATGGCTACACCTTC. Protein sequence: CASSENSHYGYTF.

Ten or more counts support this clone. The chain carries TRBV5-6 and TRBJ2-4, with D possibly TRBD2 on 6 matching bases. CDR1 is SGHDT and CDR2 is YYEEEE in the germline V gene. The length of the CDR3 is 15 residues. Deletions cut 3 bases from V and 7 bases from J, with 17 bases between. CDR3 in amino acids: CASSWIGSRGNIQYF. Written as DNA, the CDR3 is TGTGCCAGCAGCTGGATCGGGTCCCGGGGGAACATTCAGTACTTC.

The chain is built from TRBV6-5 and TRBJ1-2; 7 bases match TRBD1. V was pared by 5 bases and J by 2 bases, with 2 bases of the junction left unmatched. Germline CDR1 is MNHEY and CDR2 is SVGAGI. The CDR3 has 13 amino acids. CDR3 in DNA: TGTGCCAGCAGTATGGGACAGAACTATGGCTACACCTTC. Its translation is CASSMGQNYGYTF.